The 16 T cell receptor beta chains reported below all come from one sample, sequenced in a study of tumor-infiltrating lymphocytes in primary liver carcinoma. Using a constant-region primer together with ProtoScript II reverse transcriptase, TCR beta cDNA was made from 500 ng of total RNA. Slightly modified ARM-PCR, run as three nested multiplex PCR rounds, produced the TCR beta libraries. Researchers ran the first two PCR rounds for approximately 10 cycles each with TRBV1-TRBV30 forward primers and a C-beta reverse primer. TCRdb processed the multiplex PCR reads anew with MiXCR; each CDR3 protein has one entry. The sample records about 330,000 distinct CDR3 sequences, around 60% being singletons. Unsorted whole blood supplied the blood RNA, and germline DNA was isolated too. Sequencing was done on a sample of peripheral blood. Receptors were obtained from a man aged 40-49 years with primary liver carcinoma and hepatitis B virus infection.

This clonotype has a handful of counts. V gene TRBV6-5 combines with J gene TRBJ2-7; 10 bases are a match to TRBD2. V was clipped by 0 bases and J by 2 bases; unmatched bases: 16. The CDR3 has 20 residues. The germline V gene has CDR1 MNHEY and CDR2 SVGAGI. The CDR3 sequence is CASSYSRGGGLAGGTYEQYF. The CDR3 nucleotides read TGTGCCAGCAGTTACTCGAGGGGAGGGGGGTTAGCGGGAGGTACCTACGAGCAGTACTTC.

In this sample, this clonotype turned up many times. The CDR3 DNA is TGTGCCAGCAGTTCGAGAGGAAGCGGGAGGGCCTGGAATGAGCAGTTCTTC. Amino acid sequence: CASSSRGSGRAWNEQFF. The chain couples TRBV12-3 or TRBV12-4 to TRBJ2-1; 10 bases are shared with TRBD2. J lost 7 bases, V lost 4 bases, and 13 bases had no gene match. CDR3 size: 17 residues.

This clonotype has a handful of counts. The chain joins TRBV5-4 to TRBJ2-7; no firm D call. The ends were cut back, 0 bases at V and 2 bases at J, with 9 bases in the middle. Looked up from germline, CDR1 is SGHNT and CDR2 is YYREEE (reference sequence). CDR3 size: 14 residues. The CDR3 sequence: CASSLEEGTYEQYF. As DNA, the CDR3 is TGTGCCAGCAGCTTGGAAGAAGGAACCTACGAGCAGTACTTC.

A remark on this clonotype: Because the CDR3 is missing its conserved closing phenylalanine or tryptophan, this is likely a read error. The J gene is TRBJ2-2, the V gene TRBV6-5, with D possibly being TRBD1 (6 bases). The germline gives CDR1 MNHEY, CDR2 SVGAGI. There are 17 residues in the CDR3. V lost 6 bases to trimming and J lost 2 bases, with 19 bases between them. CDR3 bases: TGTGCCAGCAGACCTTACCCCGGGACACCAAACACCGGGGAGCTGTTTTCT. Its translation: CASRPYPGTPNTGELFS.

In the case of this clonotype: One base away lies a much larger clone, so this may be a sequencing read error. Lacking the conserved final phenylalanine or tryptophan, this CDR3 likely reflects a read error. The genes are TRBV29-1 and TRBJ2-2; the match to TRBD1 covers 11 bases. Trimming removed 3 bases from V and 6 bases from J; junction bases left unmatched: 9. The CDR3 loop spans 16 amino acids. CDR1 and CDR2 (germline): SQVTM, ANQGSEA. As DNA, the CDR3 is TGCAGCGTTGAGGGGACAGGGGGGGAGATCGCCGGGGAGCTGTTTCTT. Translating gives CSVEGTGGEIAGELFL.

The chain is built from TRBV7-2 and TRBJ2-7; 9 bases are a match to TRBD2. The germline gives CDR1 SGHTA, CDR2 FQGNSA. Trimming took 5 bases from V and 2 from J; bases not matched to a gene: 7. The CDR3 extends over 15 amino acids. The CDR3 region has the DNA TGTGCCAGCAGCCTCCCCGCGGGAGGGACCTACGAGCAGTACTTC. Translated, it gives CASSLPAGGTYEQYF.

In the case of this clonotype: This may be a read error, as it is one base from a much larger clone. The chain recombines TRBV4-1 with TRBJ2-7; either TRBD1 or TRBD2 may fit D (5 bases each). The germline V gene has CDR1 MGHRA and CDR2 YSYEKL. The CDR3 covers 13 residues. The CDR3 is CASSHGGNYEQHF. The CDR3 DNA reads as TGCGCCAGCAGCCATGGGGGAAACTACGAGCAGCACTTC.

In the case of this clonotype: An end of the junction does not agree with germline; a read error may underlie this. The chain links TRBV6-6 to TRBJ1-1; 7 bases fit TRBD1. The CDR3 covers 14 residues. Looked up from germline, CDR1 is MNHNY and CDR2 is SVGAGI (reference sequence). CDR3 DNA sequence: TGTGCCAGCACCCGACAGGGATGGAACGCTGAAGCTTTCTTT. The encoded protein is CASTRQGWNAEAFF.

In this sample, this clonotype turned up many times. The chain links TRBV4-1 to TRBJ2-1; D call uncertain. In germline, CDR1 is MGHRA, CDR2 YSYEKL. V lost 4 bases and J lost 10, with 14 bases in between. The CDR3 has 13 residues. CDR3 region: CASSLVSWWEQFF. The DNA of the CDR3 is TGCGCCAGCAGCCTTGTTTCCTGGTGGGAGCAGTTCTTC.

V and J are TRBV28 and TRBJ2-7; TRBD2 matches 10 bases. Germline CDR1 MDHEN, CDR2 SYDVKM. The CDR3 covers 16 residues. V lost 3 bases, J lost 2 bases, and 7 bases stayed unmatched. The CDR3 coding sequence is TGTGCCAGCAGTTTGTACCAGGGGACTAGCGCCTACGAGCAGTACTTC. As protein: CASSLYQGTSAYEQYF.

In regard to this clonotype: One base away lies a much larger clone, so this may be a sequencing read error. The rearrangement joins TRBV6-2 or TRBV6-3 to TRBJ2-6; D possibly corresponds to TRBD1 (5 bases). Germline-derived CDR1 and CDR2 are MNHEY and SVGEGT. The CDR3 is made up of 15 amino acids. CDR3 DNA sequence: TGTGCCAGCAGTCTCCGGCTTCCTGGGGCCAACGTCCTGTCTTTC. Protein: CASSLRLPGANVLSF.

The chain joins TRBV6-1 to TRBJ2-7; 8 nucleotides align to TRBD1. With 0 bases clipped from V and 5 bases from J, the junction kept 12 bases outside the gene matches. The CDR3 has 17 amino acids. Germline loops: CDR1 MNHNS, CDR2 SASEGT. The CDR3 coding sequence is TGTGCCAGCAGTGAAGCTCCTTTACAGGGGGAAGGGGACGAGCAGTACTTC. It specifies CASSEAPLQGEGDEQYF.

Concerning this clonotype: One end of the junction fails to match germline, which may point to a read error. The rearrangement uses TRBV11-3 and TRBJ2-2, with TRBD2 matching over 9 bases. Germline V CDR1 and CDR2: SGHNT, YENEEA. CDR3 size: 14 residues. The CDR3: CASSLAGDTGDLFF. DNA of the CDR3: TGTGCAAGCAGCTTAGCGGGAGACACCGGGGACCTGTTTTTT.

To note about this clonotype: A junction end diverges from the germline sequence, so it may reflect a read error. V gene TRBV6-5 combines with J gene TRBJ2-3; 11 bases are shared with TRBD2. CDR1 and CDR2 (germline): MNHEY, SVGAGI. The length of the CDR3 is 12 residues. DNA for the CDR3: TGTGCCAGCAGTCTTAGCGGGAGGGGATCGCACTTT. Its translation is CASSLSGRGSHF.

A note on this clonotype: This clone may be a read error of a much larger clone one base away. The chain is built from TRBV4-2 and TRBJ2-1, with unresolved D. The CDR3 is 13 amino acids. The germline gives CDR1 LGHNA, CDR2 YNFKEQ. V dropped 6 bases and J dropped 7 bases, with 13 bases sitting between them. DNA of the CDR3: TGTGCCAGCAGACAAATTTTGGAAAATGAGCAGTTCTTC. This gives the protein CASRQILENEQFF.

Points on this clonotype: This sequence may be a read error, since a much larger clone differs from it by one base. The missing conserved phenylalanine or tryptophan at the end of this CDR3 makes a read error likely. The J gene is TRBJ2-5, the V gene TRBV6-2 or TRBV6-3; possible D gene TRBD1, 6 bases. The CDR3 length is 13 residues. Per germline, CDR1 MNHEY and CDR2 SVGEGT. The V and J ends lost 7 bases and 1 base respectively, with 10 bases between them. The CDR3 DNA is TGTGCCAGCACCCGGGACACCCAAGAGACCCAGTACTTA. The encoded protein is CASTRDTQETQYL.